This TCR beta chain came from a study of CD8 T cells in Susac syndrome. Random hexamers were used to reverse transcribe an amount of about 0.45 to 1 ug RNA. A single record per CDR3 protein comes from TCRdb applying MiXCR to the immunoSEQ multiplex PCR reads. The table lists about 140,000 distinct CDR3 sequences, roughly 94% of them singletons. This CDR3 contains 12 residues. Trimming stripped 6 bases from V and 3 bases from J, with 8 bases between. Sequences were obtained from CD4+ T cells from PBMCs. The source of this sequence is a human donor with Susac syndrome. The chain combines TRBV12-3 or TRBV12-4 with TRBJ1-1; D not resolved. As DNA, the CDR3 is TGTGCCAGCAGCGAGCGTTACACTGAAGCTTTCTTT. It yields the protein CASSERYTEAFF.